Described below is a single T cell receptor (beta chain) sequence and its context. This sample was taken from a study of cytomegalovirus exposure and HLA in healthy donors. Researchers ran the PCR with 60 Vbeta and 13 Jbeta primers. Some clones are missing from TCRdb's copy, which holds only in-frame ones; the method was immunoSEQ multiplex PCR. This table lists roughly 200,000 clones. The CDR3 contains 12 residues. Between the trimmed V and J ends, which lost 1 base and 3 bases, there was a span of 4 bases. Germline-derived CDR1 and CDR2 are MNHNS and SASEGT. The clonotype originates from a girl aged 2-10 years in good health and CMV-seropositive. Sequenced sample: PBMCs. The chain joins TRBV6-1 to TRBJ2-7; D not certain. CDR3 amino acids: CASSEGLYEQYF. The CDR3 DNA reads as TGTGCCAGCAGTGAAGGGCTCTACGAGCAGTACTTC.